The rows below give T cell receptor beta chains drawn from one sample of a study of blood T cell repertoires in COVID-19. Clones were read by immunoSEQ multiplex PCR, and TCRdb kept only the in-frame ones, dropping some. The repertoire has just under 350,000 clones, around 88% of them found once; the top ten carry under 3%. Sequencing was performed on peripheral blood. These receptors were taken from a man in his thirties or forties with active or convalescent COVID-19. Each CDR3 is given without its conserved first and last residue. Fields, in order: V gene, CDR3 protein.

>TRBV6-5
ASRQTGGEQF
>TRBV4-1
ASSRGTAEQF
>TRBV7-8
ASTPRAAQGRYT
>TRBV6-1
ASSEAPRVAYEQY
>TRBV7-9
ASSSLRGGGGTEAQY
>TRBV5-4
ASSSRQGPSTEAF
>TRBV29-1
SVGPGGGNTIY
>TRBV27
ASRTGTGLTGELF
>TRBV19
ASTPNSYNEQF
>TRBV7-8
ASSLDNGEQF
>TRBV3-1/TRBV3-2
ASSQVSGSGTDTQY
>TRBV4-3
ASSQEGTAYGYT
>TRBV9
ASSPRSLAGFYNEQF
>TRBV4-3
ASSQGQENEKLF
>TRBV7-2
ASSPSAGGTADTQY
>TRBV6-2/TRBV6-3
ASSYWTGGSNQPQH